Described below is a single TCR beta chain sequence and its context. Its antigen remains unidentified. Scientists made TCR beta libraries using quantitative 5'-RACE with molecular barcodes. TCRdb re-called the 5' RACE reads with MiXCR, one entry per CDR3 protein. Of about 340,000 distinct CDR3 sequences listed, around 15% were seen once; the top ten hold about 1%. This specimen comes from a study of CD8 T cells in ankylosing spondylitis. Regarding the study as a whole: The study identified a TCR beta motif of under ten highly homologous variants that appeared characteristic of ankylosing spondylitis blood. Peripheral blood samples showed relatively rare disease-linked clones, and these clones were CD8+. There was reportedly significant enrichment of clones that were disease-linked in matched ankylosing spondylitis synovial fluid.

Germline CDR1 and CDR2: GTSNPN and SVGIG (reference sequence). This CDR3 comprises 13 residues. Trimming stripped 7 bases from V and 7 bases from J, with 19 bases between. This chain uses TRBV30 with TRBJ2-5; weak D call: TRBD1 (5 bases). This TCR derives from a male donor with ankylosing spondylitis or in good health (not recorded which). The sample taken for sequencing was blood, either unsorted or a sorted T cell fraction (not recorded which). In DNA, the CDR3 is TGTGCCTCGAAAAGGGGCATCGGTGGGACCCAGTACTTC. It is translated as CASKRGIGGTQYF.